Shown below are 26 T cell receptor beta chains from a single sample sequenced in a study of blood T cell repertoires in COVID-19. The data were produced by immunoSEQ multiplex PCR, yet TCRdb's version contains in-frame clones alone and is incomplete. The sample carries roughly 150,000 clones, 84% recorded once. Sequenced input: peripheral blood. These TCRs come from a woman older than 75 with acute or convalescent COVID-19.

The V gene is TRBV9, the J gene TRBJ2-1; 11 positions match TRBD2. The CDR3 covers 17 residues. Germline CDR1 SGDLS, CDR2 YYNGEE. V shed 0 bases, J shed 5 bases, and the junction held 7 bases outside the gene matches. In DNA, the CDR3 is TGTGCCAGCAGCGTAGTACTAGCGGGGGCCCGAAACAATGAGCAGTTCTTC. It specifies CASSVVLAGARNNEQFF.

This CDR3 reads CATSLAGGSTDTQYF. CDR3 in DNA: TGTGCCACCAGTTTAGCGGGAGGAAGCACAGATACGCAGTATTTT. The rearrangement joins TRBV24-1 to TRBJ2-3, with TRBD2 matching over 10 bases. The V and J ends lost 6 bases and 0 bases, in that order; junction bases with no gene match: 2. Germline CDR1 KGHDR, CDR2 SFDVKD. The CDR3 runs 15 residues.

The chain links TRBV7-2 to TRBJ2-7, with 9 bases that match TRBD2. Germline V CDR1 and CDR2: SGHTA, FQGNSA. Losses at the gene ends were 0 bases for V and 9 bases for J; bases not matched to a gene: 12. The CDR3 spans 16 residues. The CDR3 DNA sequence: TGTGCCAGCAGCTTAGCGGCGGCGGGAGGGTTGGATGGGCAGTACTTC. Translating gives CASSLAAAGGLDGQYF.

The J gene is TRBJ2-2, the V gene TRBV7-2, with TRBD2 matching 9 bases. The germline V gene encodes CDR1 SGHTA and CDR2 FQGNSA. The CDR3 extends over 15 amino acids. The ends lost 4 bases at V and 5 bases at J; junction bases unmatched: 5. CDR3: CASSWAGGKTGELFF. CDR3 bases: TGTGCCAGCAGCTGGGCGGGGGGGAAGACCGGGGAGCTGTTTTTT.

J is TRBJ2-3 and V is TRBV3-1 (or the pseudogene TRBV3-2); D unclear. Trimming took off 4 bases at V and 0 bases at J, with 20 bases between the two ends. The CDR3 spans 18 residues. Looked up from germline, CDR1 is LGHDT and CDR2 is YNNKEL (reference sequence). The CDR3 DNA follows: TGTGCCAGCAGCCCCCGATTAGAGGTACCACCTAGCACAGATACGCAGTATTTT. Residues: CASSPRLEVPPSTDTQYF.

This clone was seen just once. This rearrangement joins TRBV5-4 to TRBJ2-4; perhaps TRBD2 as D (5 bases). Germline V gene data show CDR1 as SGHNT and CDR2 as YYREEE (reference sequence). V was shortened by 4 bases and J by 2 bases, with 13 bases between the two germline ends. This CDR3 region has 15 residues. The DNA of the CDR3 is TGTGCCAGCAGCCATCCGACGGGATCCAAAAACATTCAGTACTTC. It yields the protein CASSHPTGSKNIQYF.

The chain couples TRBV24-1 to TRBJ2-1, with TRBD1 matching over 10 bases. Germline V gives CDR1 KGHDR, CDR2 SFDVKD. Germline trimming cut 3 bases from V and 5 bases from J; bases unmatched to any gene: 12. CDR3 length equals 18 residues. The CDR3 DNA is TGTGCCACCAGTGATACGAGCCCCCGGGACAGGGGACACAATGAGCAGTTCTTC. Translating gives CATSDTSPRDRGHNEQFF.

This chain connects TRBV19 to TRBJ2-1; weak D call: TRBD2 (5 bases). CDR3 size: 15 residues. Germline CDR1 reads LNHDA; CDR2 reads SQIVND (reference sequence). The ends were cut back, 2 bases at V and 2 bases at J, with 10 bases in the middle. This chain's CDR3 is CASSITGKAYNEQFF. The CDR3, as DNA: TGTGCCAGTAGTATAACGGGGAAAGCCTACAATGAGCAGTTCTTC. Based on the CDR3 plus reference TRBV19 and TRBJ2-1, the full variable domain is DGGITQSPKYLFRKEGQNVTLSCEQNLNHDAMYWYRQDPGQGLRLIYYSQIVNDFQKGDIAEGYSVSREKKESFPLTVTSAQKNPTAFYLCASSITGKAYNEQFFGPGTRLTVL.

The rearrangement links TRBV11-2 to TRBJ2-5, with D unclear. V was clipped by 5 bases and J by 0 bases, with 10 bases between them. The CDR3 consists of 14 residues. The V gene's germline CDR1 is SGHAT and CDR2 FQNNGV. The CDR3 nucleotides read TGTGCCAGCAGCCAATGGGCCCACCAAGAGACCCAGTACTTC. The encoded protein is CASSQWAHQETQYF.

The J gene is TRBJ2-6, the V gene TRBV7-9, with 14 bases identical to TRBD2. Trimming took 3 bases from V and 0 from J; bases not matched to a gene: 4. Germline lookup yields CDR1 SEHNR and CDR2 FQNEAQ (reference sequence). This CDR3 spans 19 amino acids. CDR3 sequence (DNA): TGTGCCAGCAGCTTGACTAGCGGGGGGGTCCTCTCTGGGGCCAACGTCCTGACTTTC. Its translation is CASSLTSGGVLSGANVLTF.

V usage is TRBV11-2 and J usage is TRBJ2-1, with 7 bases lining up with TRBD1. Germline V gives CDR1 SGHAT, CDR2 FQNNGV. The trim removed 7 bases at V and 7 bases at J, leaving 13 bases unmatched. This CDR3 has 15 amino acids. This CDR3 is CASTVDRVVRNEQFF. The CDR3, as DNA: TGTGCCAGCACCGTCGACAGGGTGGTACGAAATGAGCAGTTCTTC.

The chain uses TRBV18 and TRBJ1-6; D may be TRBD1 (6 bases). This CDR3 comprises 14 residues. V dropped 3 bases and J dropped 6 bases, with 9 bases sitting between them. CDR1 is KGHSH and CDR2 is LQKENI in the germline V gene. This chain's CDR3 is CASSPTGSNSPLHF. DNA of the CDR3: TGTGCCAGCTCACCGACAGGCTCTAATTCACCCCTCCACTTT.

This chain uses TRBV7-9 with TRBJ2-7, with 7 nucleotides matching TRBD1. Germline CDR1 SEHNR, CDR2 FQNEAQ (reference sequence). V lost 1 base and J lost 7; bases outside the gene matches: 7. The CDR3 runs to 14 residues. The CDR3 nucleotides are TGTGCCAGCAGCTTAGGACAGGGTTTGGAGGAGCAGTACTTC. This codes for CASSLGQGLEEQYF.

The CDR3 nucleotides are TGTGCCAGCAGCAAAATCGGACAGGGGGCCGGGGAGCTGTTTTTT. Its protein product is CASSKIGQGAGELFF. The rearrangement uses TRBV6-5 and TRBJ2-2; TRBD1 agrees at 10 bases. This CDR3 spans 15 amino acids. Germline V gives CDR1 MNHEY, CDR2 SVGAGI. V dropped 6 bases and J dropped 6; count of bases not matched to a gene: 7.

In its sample, this clone was seen once. The chain has TRBV18 and TRBJ1-1; 7 positions agree with TRBD1. The CDR3 contains 14 residues. The germline V gene has CDR1 KGHSH and CDR2 LQKENI. V shed 8 bases and J 1 base; nucleotides not matched to a gene: 7. The CDR3 protein is CASQKDRANTEAFF. The CDR3 DNA reads as TGTGCCAGCCAAAAAGACAGGGCGAACACTGAAGCTTTCTTT.

The J gene is TRBJ1-3, the V gene TRBV18; D is perhaps TRBD1 (6 bases). The germline V and J ends were trimmed by 0 bases and 0 bases, with 12 bases remaining between them. CDR3 length: 17 residues. Looked up from germline, CDR1 is KGHSH and CDR2 is LQKENI. CDR3 in amino acids: CASSPPARGSSGNTIYF. The CDR3 DNA is TGTGCCAGCTCACCACCGGCCAGGGGTTCCTCTGGAAACACCATATATTTT.

A note on this clone: The same CDR3 is also encoded by other DNA sequences in this sample. The rearrangement uses TRBV5-1 and TRBJ2-5; a weak D match, TRBD2 (5 bases). The CDR3 is made up of 14 amino acids. V shed 0 bases and J shed 5 bases, with 11 bases lying between them. The germline CDR1 and CDR2 sequences are SGHRS and YFSETQ. The CDR3 DNA follows: TGCGCCAGCAGCTTGGGCGGGTCCGGCGAGACCCAGTACTTC. This gives the protein CASSLGGSGETQYF.

The chain has TRBV3-1 (or the pseudogene TRBV3-2) and TRBJ2-1, with 12 bases matching TRBD2. CDR1 and CDR2 from the germline V gene are LGHDT and YNNKEL (reference sequence). The V and J ends lost 6 bases and 9 bases, in that order; junction bases with no gene match: 12. The CDR3 consists of 16 residues. CDR3 in amino acids: CASRPALAGGRGEQFF. The CDR3 nucleotides read TGTGCCAGCAGGCCCGCCCTAGCGGGGGGGCGGGGTGAGCAGTTCTTC.

The gene calls are TRBV20-1 and TRBJ2-1; D gene uncertain. Germline CDR1 is DFQATT and CDR2 is SNEGSKA (reference sequence). With 4 bases removed from V and 8 bases from J, the gap between germline ends came to 9 bases. The length of the CDR3 is 11 residues. The CDR3 nucleotides are TGCAGTGCTAAAGACCGGGATGAGCAGTTCTTC. Translation gives CSAKDRDEQFF.

The rearrangement uses TRBV3-1 (or the pseudogene TRBV3-2) and TRBJ1-2, with no clear D. Deletions cut 3 bases from V and 6 bases from J, with 11 bases between. Per the germline V gene, CDR1 is LGHDT and CDR2 is YNNKEL (reference sequence). The CDR3 covers 13 residues. CDR3: CASSQTIANGYTF. CDR3 sequence (DNA): TGTGCCAGCAGCCAGACGATAGCTAATGGCTACACCTTC.

This clone was seen once. The J gene is TRBJ2-7, the V gene TRBV27; maybe TRBD1 (6 bases). Deletions cut 3 bases from V and 2 bases from J, with 11 bases between. Germline V gives CDR1 MNHEY, CDR2 SMNVEV (reference sequence). This CDR3 contains 14 residues. The CDR3 bases are TGTGCCAGCAGTTTTACAGGGTCCACCTACGAGCAGTACTTC. Translated: CASSFTGSTYEQYF.

The V and J genes are TRBV5-4 and TRBJ2-2; D call uncertain. The CDR3 has 13 amino acids. Trimming left V 4 bases short and J 5 bases short, with 9 bases between. The germline V gene has CDR1 SGHNT and CDR2 YYREEE (reference sequence). The CDR3 DNA sequence: TGTGCCAGCAGCCCACCCACAACCGGGGAGCTGTTTTTT. Its protein is CASSPPTTGELFF.

The table lists this clone with a count of one. The chain carries TRBV27 and TRBJ2-7; no definite D call. This CDR3 region has 13 residues. V lost 6 bases and J 0 bases, leaving 9 bases between the germline ends. Germline lookup yields CDR1 MNHEY and CDR2 SMNVEV (reference sequence). The chain's CDR3 is CASRKESSYEQYF. DNA for the CDR3: TGTGCCAGCAGGAAAGAGAGCTCCTACGAGCAGTACTTC.

The V call is TRBV27, the J call TRBJ1-2; unclear D gene. V lost 3 bases and J lost 0, with 11 bases in between. From germline, CDR1 is MNHEY and CDR2 SMNVEV (reference sequence). The CDR3 runs 15 residues. The CDR3 sequence: CASSFVGETNYGYTF. The CDR3 nucleotides read TGTGCCAGCAGTTTTGTCGGAGAAACTAACTATGGCTACACCTTC.

The rearrangement uses TRBV2 and TRBJ2-7; 8 bases fit TRBD2. The CDR3 length is 12 residues. Trimming at V came to 5 bases and at J to 6 bases, leaving 3 bases not matched to a gene. Per germline, CDR1 SNHLY and CDR2 FYNNEI. This chain's CDR3 is CASSWTSREQYF. The DNA for the CDR3 is TGTGCCAGCAGTTGGACTAGCCGCGAGCAGTACTTC.

This clone was recorded a few times. V and J are TRBV14 and TRBJ1-2, with 9 nucleotides matching TRBD1. The CDR3 runs 12 residues. In germline, CDR1 is SGHDN, CDR2 FVKESK. V was pared by 5 bases and J by 8 bases, with 3 bases of the junction left unmatched. For the CDR3, the DNA is TGTGCCAGCAGCTACGGGACAGGGGGCTACACCTTC. Protein product: CASSYGTGGYTF. Variable domain in full (rest from reference TRBV14 and TRBJ1-2): EAGVTQFPSHSVIEKGQTVTLRCDPISGHDNLYWYRRVMGKEIKFLLHFVKESKQDESGMPNNRFLAERTGGTYSTLKVQPAELEDSGVYFCASSYGTGGYTFGSGTRLTVV.